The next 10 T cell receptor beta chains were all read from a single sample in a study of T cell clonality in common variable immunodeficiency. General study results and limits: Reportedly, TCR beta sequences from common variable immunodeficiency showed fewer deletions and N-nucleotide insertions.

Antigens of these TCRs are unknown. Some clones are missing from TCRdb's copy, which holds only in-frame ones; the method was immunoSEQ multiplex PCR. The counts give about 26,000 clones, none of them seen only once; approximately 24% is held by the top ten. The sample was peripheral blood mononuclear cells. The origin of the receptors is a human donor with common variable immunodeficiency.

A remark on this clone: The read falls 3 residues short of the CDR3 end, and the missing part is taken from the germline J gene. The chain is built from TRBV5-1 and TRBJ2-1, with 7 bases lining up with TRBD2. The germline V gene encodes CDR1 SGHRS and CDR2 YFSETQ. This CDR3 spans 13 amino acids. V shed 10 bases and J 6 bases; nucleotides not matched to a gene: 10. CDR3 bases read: TGCGCCTCACGGCGGGGGTCGGTCAATGAG. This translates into CASRRGSVNE. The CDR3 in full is CASRRGSVNEQFF.

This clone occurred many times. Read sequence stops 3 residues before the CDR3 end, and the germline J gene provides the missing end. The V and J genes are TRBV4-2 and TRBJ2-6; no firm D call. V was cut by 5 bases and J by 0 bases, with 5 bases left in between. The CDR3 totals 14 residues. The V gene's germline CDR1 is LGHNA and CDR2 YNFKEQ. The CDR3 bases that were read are TGTGCCAGCAGCTCTAGCTCTGGGGCCAACGTC. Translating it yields CASSSSSGANV. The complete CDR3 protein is CASSSSSGANVLTF.

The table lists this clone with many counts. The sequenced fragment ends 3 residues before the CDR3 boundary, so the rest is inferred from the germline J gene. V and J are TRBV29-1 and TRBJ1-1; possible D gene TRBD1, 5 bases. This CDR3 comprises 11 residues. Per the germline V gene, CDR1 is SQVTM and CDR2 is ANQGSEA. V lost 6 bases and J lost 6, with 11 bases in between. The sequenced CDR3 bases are TGCAGCGTAAGGAGGGGAGCTGAA. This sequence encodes CSVRRGAE. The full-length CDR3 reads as CSVRRGAEAFF.

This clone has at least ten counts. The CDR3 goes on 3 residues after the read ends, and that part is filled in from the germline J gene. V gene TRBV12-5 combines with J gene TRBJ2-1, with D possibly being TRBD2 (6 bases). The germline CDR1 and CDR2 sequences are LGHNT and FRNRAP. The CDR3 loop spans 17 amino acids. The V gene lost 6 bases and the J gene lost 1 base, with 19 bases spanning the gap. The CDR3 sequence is CASGTTRGGLSYNEQFF. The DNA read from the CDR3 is TGTGCTAGTGGGACAACGCGGGGTGGGCTTTCCTACAATGAG. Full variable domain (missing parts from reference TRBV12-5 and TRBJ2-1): DARVTQTPRHKVTEMGQEVTMRCQPILGHNTVFWYRQTMMQGLELLAYFRNRAPLDDSGMPKDRFSAEMPDATLATLKIQPSEPRDSAVYFCASGTTRGGLSYNEQFFGPGTRLTVL.

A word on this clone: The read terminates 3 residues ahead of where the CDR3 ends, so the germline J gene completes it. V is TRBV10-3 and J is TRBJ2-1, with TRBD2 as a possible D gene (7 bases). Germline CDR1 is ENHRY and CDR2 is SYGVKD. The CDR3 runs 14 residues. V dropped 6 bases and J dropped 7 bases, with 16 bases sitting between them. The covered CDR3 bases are TGTGCCATCAGCCTCCGGGGGGCGGGAAATGAG. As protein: CAISLRGAGNE. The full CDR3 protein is CAISLRGAGNEQFF.

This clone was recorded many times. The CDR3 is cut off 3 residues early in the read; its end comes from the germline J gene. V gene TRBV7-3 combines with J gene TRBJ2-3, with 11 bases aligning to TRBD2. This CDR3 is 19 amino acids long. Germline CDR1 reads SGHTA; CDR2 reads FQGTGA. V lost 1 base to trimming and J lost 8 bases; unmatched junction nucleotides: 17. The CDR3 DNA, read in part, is TGTGCCAGCAGCTTAAGCCCCCCACGTAGCGGGAGGGTTGCGGGTACG. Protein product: CASSLSPPRSGRVAGT. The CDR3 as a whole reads CASSLSPPRSGRVAGTQYF.

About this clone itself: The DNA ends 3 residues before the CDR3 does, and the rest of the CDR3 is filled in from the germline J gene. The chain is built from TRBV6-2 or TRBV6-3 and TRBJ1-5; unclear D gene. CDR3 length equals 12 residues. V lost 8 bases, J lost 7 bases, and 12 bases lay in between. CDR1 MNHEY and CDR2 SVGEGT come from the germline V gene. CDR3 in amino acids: CASSRAEQPQHF. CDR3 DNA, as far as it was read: TGTGCCAGCTCCCGAGCGGAGCAGCCC.

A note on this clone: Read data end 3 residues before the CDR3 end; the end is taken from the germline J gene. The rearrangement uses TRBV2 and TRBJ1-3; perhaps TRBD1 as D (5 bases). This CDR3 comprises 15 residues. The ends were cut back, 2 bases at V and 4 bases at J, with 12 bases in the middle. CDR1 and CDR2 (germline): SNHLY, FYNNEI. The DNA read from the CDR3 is TGTGCCAGCAGTGAATCGTGGGGGGGAGGAAACACC. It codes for CASSESWGGGNT. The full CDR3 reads CASSESWGGGNTIYF.

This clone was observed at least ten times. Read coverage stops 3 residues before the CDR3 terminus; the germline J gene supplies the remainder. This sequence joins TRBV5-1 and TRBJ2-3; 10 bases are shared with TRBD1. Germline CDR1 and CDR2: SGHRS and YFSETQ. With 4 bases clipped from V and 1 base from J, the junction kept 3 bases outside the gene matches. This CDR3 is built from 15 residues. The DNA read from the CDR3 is TGCGCCAGCAGCCACGGGACAGGGGGCACAGATACG. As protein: CASSHGTGGTDT. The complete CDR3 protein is CASSHGTGGTDTQYF.

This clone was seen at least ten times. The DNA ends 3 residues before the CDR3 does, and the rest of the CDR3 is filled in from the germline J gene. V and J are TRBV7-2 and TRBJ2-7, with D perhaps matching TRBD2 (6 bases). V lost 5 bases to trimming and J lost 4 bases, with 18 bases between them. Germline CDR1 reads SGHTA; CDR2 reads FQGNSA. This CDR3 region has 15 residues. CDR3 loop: CASSQGLFGGYEQYF. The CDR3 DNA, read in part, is TGTGCCAGCAGCCAGGGCTTGTTCGGGGGATACGAG.